These T cell receptor beta chains were read from a single sample in a study of cytomegalovirus exposure and HLA in healthy donors. Measured with immunoSEQ multiplex PCR; TCRdb has only the in-frame clones, and not every one. The profile shows more than 50,000 clones, about three quarters of them singletons. Sequenced input: PBMCs. The receptor set was obtained from a female donor in good health and CMV-seronegative. CDR3s include the opening cysteine and the closing phenylalanine or tryptophan. D genes are given only for firm matches. The size field is filled for only some rows; it gives once, few, many or a size class.

V gene: TRBV7-3
J gene: TRBJ2-1
D gene: TRBD2
clone size: -
CDR3 protein: CASSVPGTSGTYSYNEQFF
CDR3 DNA: TGTGCCAGCAGCGTACCCGGGACTAGCGGGACCTACTCCTACAATGAGCAGTTCTTC

V gene: TRBV6-1
J gene: TRBJ2-1
D gene: TRBD1
clone size: -
CDR3 protein: CASSEQGAFNNEQFF
CDR3 DNA: TGTGCCAGCAGTGAACAGGGGGCTTTCAACAATGAGCAGTTCTTC

V gene: TRBV11-1
J gene: TRBJ2-1
D gene: TRBD2
clone size: -
CDR3 protein: CASSLVLAGYSYNEQFF
CDR3 DNA: TGTGCCAGCAGCTTAGTACTAGCGGGCTATTCCTACAATGAGCAGTTCTTC

V gene: TRBV4-1
J gene: TRBJ1-2
D gene: -
clone size: -
CDR3 protein: CASSQEKAGNYGYTF
CDR3 DNA: TGCGCCAGCAGCCAAGAAAAAGCAGGGAACTATGGCTACACCTTC

V gene: TRBV11-2
J gene: TRBJ1-1
D gene: -
clone size: -
CDR3 protein: CASSLTQTNTEAFF
CDR3 DNA: TGTGCCAGCAGCTTAACACAGACGAACACTGAAGCTTTCTTT

V gene: TRBV5-1
J gene: TRBJ1-5
D gene: -
clone size: few
CDR3 protein: CASSLEGTPDQPQHF
CDR3 DNA: TGCGCCAGCAGCTTGGAGGGGACACCTGATCAGCCCCAGCATTTT

V gene: TRBV5-3
J gene: TRBJ2-3
D gene: TRBD2
clone size: once
CDR3 protein: CARSYSGGAVDTQYF
CDR3 DNA: TGTGCCAGAAGCTATAGCGGGGGGGCGGTAGATACGCAGTATTTT

V gene: TRBV7-8
J gene: TRBJ2-1
D gene: -
clone size: -
CDR3 protein: CASSSLWTTTYNEQFF
CDR3 DNA: TGTGCCAGCAGCTCGCTTTGGACGACTACCTACAATGAGCAGTTCTTC

V gene: TRBV5-1
J gene: TRBJ2-3
D gene: -
clone size: -
CDR3 protein: CASSLHGDTQYF
CDR3 DNA: TGCGCCAGCAGCTTGCACGGTGATACGCAGTATTTT

V gene: TRBV6-1
J gene: TRBJ1-6
D gene: -
clone size: -
CDR3 protein: CASRPPGRNSPLHF
CDR3 DNA: TGTGCCAGCAGGCCACCGGGTAGGAATTCACCCCTCCACTTT

V gene: TRBV6-4
J gene: TRBJ1-2
D gene: TRBD1
clone size: -
CDR3 protein: CASSAKGGEGYGYTF
CDR3 DNA: TGTGCCAGCAGTGCCAAAGGGGGCGAGGGCTATGGCTACACCTTC

V gene: TRBV7-9
J gene: TRBJ2-7
D gene: TRBD2
clone size: -
CDR3 protein: CASSNSTSGGYGQYF
CDR3 DNA: TGTGCCAGCAGCAACTCGACTAGCGGAGGTTACGGGCAGTACTTC

V gene: TRBV6-1
J gene: TRBJ2-4
D gene: -
clone size: -
CDR3 protein: CASRDTKNIQYF
CDR3 DNA: TGTGCCAGTCGGGACACCAAAAACATTCAGTACTTC

V gene: TRBV7-3
J gene: TRBJ2-1
D gene: TRBD2
clone size: -
CDR3 protein: CASSSAVLGLATSYNEQFF
CDR3 DNA: TGTGCCAGCAGCTCCGCGGTGCTGGGACTAGCGACCTCCTACAATGAGCAGTTCTTC

V gene: TRBV30
J gene: TRBJ1-2
D gene: TRBD1
clone size: -
CDR3 protein: CAWSVQGGGYTF
CDR3 DNA: TGTGCCTGGAGTGTACAGGGGGGGGGCTACACCTTC

V gene: TRBV7-9
J gene: TRBJ2-1
D gene: TRBD2
clone size: -
CDR3 protein: CASSSTSGRAGEQFF
CDR3 DNA: TGTGCCAGCAGCTCGACTAGCGGGAGGGCCGGTGAGCAGTTCTTC

V gene: TRBV6-5
J gene: TRBJ2-5
D gene: -
clone size: -
CDR3 protein: CASSSGTNTYQETQYF
CDR3 DNA: TGTGCCAGCAGTTCCGGGACAAACACGTACCAAGAGACCCAGTACTTC

V gene: TRBV28
J gene: TRBJ2-1
D gene: -
clone size: -
CDR3 protein: CKTGLRTDEQFF
CDR3 DNA: TGTAAAACGGGACTCCGTACCGATGAGCAGTTCTTC

V gene: TRBV2
J gene: TRBJ2-5
D gene: -
clone size: once
CDR3 protein: CASRREGAALVSQYF
CDR3 DNA: TGTGCCAGCAGAAGGGAAGGGGCCGCACTCGTGAGCCAGTACTTC

V gene: TRBV5-1
J gene: TRBJ2-2
D gene: -
clone size: -
CDR3 protein: CASSLVPGNTGELFF
CDR3 DNA: TGCGCCAGCAGCTTGGTCCCAGGAAACACCGGGGAGCTGTTTTTT

V gene: TRBV29-1
J gene: TRBJ2-1
D gene: TRBD2
clone size: once
CDR3 protein: CSVEGLAGFNEQFF
CDR3 DNA: TGCAGCGTTGAGGGACTAGCGGGATTCAATGAGCAGTTCTTC

V gene: TRBV19
J gene: TRBJ2-1
D gene: -
clone size: few
CDR3 protein: CASSLSNEQFF
CDR3 DNA: TGTGCCAGTAGCTTGAGCAATGAGCAGTTCTTC

V gene: TRBV11-3
J gene: TRBJ2-7
D gene: -
clone size: few
CDR3 protein: CASSLVASSHEQYF
CDR3 DNA: TGTGCCAGCAGCTTAGTAGCTTCCTCCCACGAGCAGTACTTC

V gene: TRBV7-8
J gene: TRBJ2-4
D gene: -
clone size: once
CDR3 protein: CASSQGTSWDYRIAKNIQYF
CDR3 DNA: TGTGCCAGCAGCCAAGGCACTAGCTGGGATTACCGTATAGCCAAAAACATTCAGTACTTC